The 27 T cell receptor beta chains below all came from one sample that was sequenced in a study of cytomegalovirus exposure and HLA in healthy donors. PCR primers comprised 60 Vbeta and 13 Jbeta primers. The table came from immunoSEQ multiplex PCR; TCRdb's copy has only in-frame clones and leaves some out. The data hold around 150,000 clones, with about 70% observed a single time. Sequencing was carried out using PBMCs. The receptors come from a man aged 18 to 30 in good health and CMV-seronegative.

The V and J genes are TRBV7-2 and TRBJ2-1, with a tentative D call TRBD1 (6 bases). The CDR3 extends over 13 amino acids. Germline lookup yields CDR1 SGHTA and CDR2 FQGNSA. V gave up 3 bases and J gave up 5 bases, with 8 bases separating them. CDR3 loop: CASSLDRNNEQFF. The CDR3 region has the DNA TGTGCCAGCAGCTTGGACAGAAACAATGAGCAGTTCTTC.

The CDR3 sequence is CASSFSGGSDTQYF. The CDR3 DNA reads TGCGCCAGCAGCTTCAGCGGGGGATCAGATACGCAGTATTTT. The V gene is TRBV5-1, the J gene TRBJ2-3, with 8 bases aligning to TRBD2. This CDR3 is 14 amino acids long. Germline-derived CDR1 and CDR2 are SGHRS and YFSETQ. The J segment lost 4 bases and the V segment lost 2 bases, leaving 3 bases of the junction unmatched. Filled out from reference TRBV5-1 and TRBJ2-3, the complete variable domain reads KAGVTQTPRYLIKTRGQQVTLSCSPISGHRSVSWYQQTPGQGLQFLFEYFSETQRNKGNFPGRFSGRQFSNSRSEMNVSTLELGDSALYLCASSFSGGSDTQYFGPGTRLTVL.

The V call is TRBV15, the J call TRBJ1-1; D might be TRBD1 (5 bases). V lost 3 bases and J lost 4, with 33 bases in between. This CDR3 spans 21 amino acids. Germline-derived CDR1 and CDR2 are LNHNV and YYDKDF (reference sequence). The CDR3 is CATSRSSSSGFRAERGTEAFF. CDR3 sequence (DNA): TGTGCCACCAGCAGGAGTTCGTCTTCTGGATTCAGGGCGGAGAGAGGCACTGAAGCTTTCTTT.

The rearrangement links TRBV28 to TRBJ2-1; no definite D call. CDR3 length equals 11 residues. V lost 2 bases and J lost 9, with 5 bases in between. CDR1 is MDHEN, CDR2 SYDVKM, per germline. Here the CDR3 reads CASSLVFEQFF. The CDR3 nucleotides are TGTGCCAGCAGTTTAGTCTTTGAGCAGTTCTTC.

This clone was seen a single time. The V call is TRBV29-1, the J call TRBJ2-7; 14 bases fit TRBD2. Losses at the gene ends were 6 bases for V and 2 bases for J; bases not matched to a gene: 6. This CDR3 has 15 amino acids. In germline, CDR1 is SQVTM, CDR2 ANQGSEA. In DNA form, the CDR3 reads TGCAGCGTACGGACTAGCGGGAGGCCCCCCTACGAGCAGTACTTC. It encodes CSVRTSGRPPYEQYF.

This clone occurred once. V usage is TRBV6-5 and J usage is TRBJ2-7; possibly TRBD1 for D (5 bases). This CDR3 is built from 13 residues. V dropped 5 bases and J dropped 0 bases, with 8 bases sitting between them. Germline V gene data show CDR1 as MNHEY and CDR2 as SVGAGI. CDR3 protein: CASSRQSSYEQYF. CDR3 nucleotides: TGTGCCAGCAGTCGACAGAGCTCCTACGAGCAGTACTTC.

The count of this clone is one. This rearrangement joins TRBV27 to TRBJ2-5; 11 bases agree with TRBD2. Germline V gene sequence: CDR1 MNHEY, CDR2 SMNVEV (reference sequence). J was trimmed by 4 bases and V by 6 bases; bases with no gene match: 16. This CDR3 region has 18 residues. This CDR3 is CASSIRPTSGIGRETQYF. The CDR3 DNA is TGTGCCAGCAGCATTCGTCCGACTAGCGGGATTGGAAGAGAGACCCAGTACTTC.

The chain links TRBV7-3 to TRBJ2-6; 8 nucleotides line up with TRBD1. The germline V gene encodes CDR1 SGHTA and CDR2 FQGTGA. This CDR3 has 18 amino acids. After removal of 5 bases from V and 0 bases from J, the junction contained 9 bases not matched to a gene. The CDR3 DNA reads as TGTGCCAGCAGCCCACAGGGGGGCCTAAGCTCTGGGGCCAACGTCCTGACTTTC. Translated: CASSPQGGLSSGANVLTF.

This clone was seen more than once but under ten times. The chain carries TRBV6-6 and TRBJ2-7, with D perhaps matching TRBD1 (6 bases). Germline loops: CDR1 MNHNY, CDR2 SVGAGI (reference sequence). The CDR3 loop spans 13 amino acids. Trimming pared 6 bases from V and 2 bases from J, leaving 11 bases between. CDR3 nucleotide sequence: TGTGCCAGCAGCCCGGACAGCCCCTACGAGCAGTACTTC. Protein: CASSPDSPYEQYF.

The chain recombines TRBV5-4 with TRBJ1-3, with unresolved D. The V gene's germline CDR1 is SGHNT and CDR2 YYREEE (reference sequence). The CDR3 has 13 residues. The germline V and J ends were trimmed by 4 bases and 3 bases, with 8 bases remaining between them. The CDR3: CASSPGHGNTIYF. CDR3 DNA: TGTGCCAGCAGCCCTGGCCATGGAAACACCATATATTTT.

The rearrangement uses TRBV2 and TRBJ2-7; 10 nucleotides align to TRBD1. CDR1 and CDR2 from the germline V gene are SNHLY and FYNNEI. The CDR3 spans 15 residues. V lost 5 bases to trimming and J lost 3 bases; unmatched junction nucleotides: 7. In DNA form, the CDR3 reads TGTGCCAGCAGTTCACTCAGGACAGGGGGCTACGAGCAGTACTTC. Translation gives CASSSLRTGGYEQYF.

The J gene is TRBJ2-3, the V gene TRBV7-3, with a possible D match to TRBD2 (6 bases). The CDR3 is made up of 15 amino acids. With 5 bases removed from V and 4 bases from J, the gap between germline ends came to 16 bases. Germline CDR1 SGHTA, CDR2 FQGTGA. CDR3 DNA: TGTGCCAGCAGCCCTCCCGGGAGCCTCGCAGATACGCAGTATTTT. Protein product: CASSPPGSLADTQYF.

The count of this clone is one. The chain combines TRBV7-2 with TRBJ1-6; D unclear. V was pared by 5 bases and J by 6 bases, with 14 bases between. The CDR3 is made up of 15 amino acids. In germline, CDR1 is SGHTA, CDR2 FQGNSA. In DNA form, the CDR3 reads TGTGCCAGCAGCGCCGGACGGACTTTTAATTCACCCCTCCACTTT. This encodes CASSAGRTFNSPLHF. Together with reference TRBV7-2 and TRBJ1-6, the CDR3 gives the full variable domain: GAGVSQSPSNKVTEKGKDVELRCDPISGHTALYWYRQSLGQGLEFLIYFQGNSAPDKSGLPSDRFSAERTGGSVSTLTIQRTQQEDSAVYLCASSAGRTFNSPLHFGNGTRLTVT.

The V call is TRBV18, the J call TRBJ2-2; D possibly corresponds to TRBD1 (5 bases). This CDR3 contains 14 residues. The ends were cut back, 6 bases at V and 2 bases at J, with 10 bases in the middle. From germline, CDR1 is KGHSH and CDR2 LQKENI. The CDR3, as DNA: TGTGCCAGCTCGTCCGGACAAAACACCGGGGAGCTGTTTTTT. This sequence encodes CASSSGQNTGELFF.

Only one count was recorded for this clone. The V gene is TRBV25-1, the J gene TRBJ2-1; TRBD1 agrees at 11 bases. The CDR3 length is 15 residues. V trimming: 3 bases; J trimming: 5 bases; junction bases outside the gene matches: 3. Germline V gene sequence: CDR1 MGHDK, CDR2 SYGVNS. CDR3 residues: CASSDPGQGDNEQFF. As DNA, the CDR3 is TGTGCCAGCAGTGATCCGGGACAGGGGGACAATGAGCAGTTCTTC.

A word on this clone: Other DNA sequences of this sample code for an identical CDR3. The chain's CDR3 is CASSHGQGARETQYF. The CDR3 DNA reads as TGTGCCAGCAGCCATGGACAGGGGGCTCGGGAGACCCAGTACTTC. The chain joins TRBV11-3 to TRBJ2-5, with 11 nucleotides matching TRBD1. J was trimmed by 5 bases and V by 5 bases; bases with no gene match: 7. The CDR3 runs 15 residues. Germline CDR1 reads SGHNT; CDR2 reads YENEEA.

This chain links TRBV19 with TRBJ2-3; D unresolved. The V gene lost 0 bases and the J gene lost 2 bases, with 12 bases spanning the gap. The CDR3 has 16 residues. From germline, CDR1 is LNHDA and CDR2 SQIVND (reference sequence). CDR3 residues: CASSIDGQLVTDTQYF. CDR3 DNA sequence: TGTGCCAGTAGTATAGATGGGCAGTTAGTCACAGATACGCAGTATTTT.

The chain employs TRBV11-3 and TRBJ2-3, with D perhaps TRBD2 (5 bases). V dropped 8 bases and J dropped 2 bases, with 11 bases sitting between them. This CDR3 contains 13 residues. CDR1 and CDR2 from the germline V gene are SGHNT and YENEEA. CDR3 amino acids: CASSGLSTDTQYF. CDR3 sequence (DNA): TGTGCCAGCTCTGGACTGTCCACAGATACGCAGTATTTT. Variable domain in full (rest from reference TRBV11-3 and TRBJ2-3): EAGVVQSPRYKIIEKKQPVAFWCNPISGHNTLYWYLQNLGQGPELLIRYENEEAVDDSQLPKDRFSAERLKGVDSTLKIQPAELGDSAVYLCASSGLSTDTQYFGPGTRLTVL.

This clone has more than one count but fewer than ten. The chain uses TRBV10-3 and TRBJ2-5; no reliable D call. The CDR3 runs to 14 residues. Germline V gene lookup returns CDR1 ENHRY and CDR2 SYGVKD. Trimming took 0 bases from V and 2 from J, leaving 7 bases between them. CDR3 region: CAISESSGQETQYF. CDR3 in DNA: TGTGCCATCAGTGAGTCGTCCGGGCAAGAGACCCAGTACTTC.

V gene TRBV7-8 combines with J gene TRBJ2-1, with TRBD2 matching 9 bases. The germline V gene has CDR1 SGHVS and CDR2 FQNEAQ. CDR3 size: 15 residues. Losses at the gene ends were 3 bases for V and 0 bases for J; bases not matched to a gene: 0. In nucleotides, the CDR3 is TGTGCCAGCAGCTTTAGCGGGAGCTCCTACAATGAGCAGTTCTTC. The encoded protein is CASSFSGSSYNEQFF.

The table lists this clone with a few counts. The chain employs TRBV6-6 and TRBJ1-5, with 12 bases fitting TRBD1. The J segment lost 6 bases and the V segment lost 6 bases, leaving 6 bases of the junction unmatched. CDR1 is MNHNY and CDR2 is SVGAGI in the germline V gene (reference sequence). This CDR3 has 15 residues. DNA for the CDR3: TGTGCCAGCAGACCGGGACAGGGGGCTGGTCAGCCCCAGCATTTT. It encodes CASRPGQGAGQPQHF.

This clone showed up just once. The V call is TRBV9, the J call TRBJ2-6; D gene unclear. The germline gives CDR1 SGDLS, CDR2 YYNGEE. The CDR3 is made up of 15 amino acids. The V gene lost 3 bases and the J gene lost 0 bases, with 7 bases spanning the gap. The DNA for the CDR3 is TGTGCCAGCAGCGAGAGCCCCTCTGGGGCCAACGTCCTGACTTTC. This codes for CASSESPSGANVLTF.

This clone was detected only a few times. This chain links TRBV27 with TRBJ1-2; weak D call: TRBD1 (5 bases). Germline V gives CDR1 MNHEY, CDR2 SMNVEV (reference sequence). Trimming shortened V by 2 bases and J by 8 bases, and 12 bases separated the two germline ends. The CDR3 runs to 13 residues. CDR3 coding DNA: TGTGCCAGCAGTTTAGGGCAGGGCGGCGGCTACACCTTC. It is translated as CASSLGQGGGYTF.

Sample share makes this clone medium-sized. The chain carries TRBV11-3 and TRBJ1-1, with D perhaps matching TRBD1 (6 bases). The V end was cut by 3 bases, the J end by 0 bases, with 11 bases between. The germline V gene encodes CDR1 SGHNT and CDR2 YENEEA. This CDR3 is 15 amino acids long. The CDR3 DNA follows: TGTGCCAGCAGCTTCCAGGGGCGCATGAACACTGAAGCTTTCTTT. This sequence encodes CASSFQGRMNTEAFF.

CDR3: CASSSGDTGELFF. For the CDR3, the DNA is TGTGCCAGCAGTTCGGGGGACACCGGGGAGCTGTTTTTT. The J gene is TRBJ2-2, the V gene TRBV27; weak D call: TRBD2 (6 bases). Germline lookup yields CDR1 MNHEY and CDR2 SMNVEV (reference sequence). This CDR3 region has 13 residues. Trimming left V 4 bases short and J 3 bases short, with 6 bases between.

The chain couples TRBV5-8 to TRBJ1-2, with a weak D call TRBD1 (6 bases). V lost 0 bases to trimming and J lost 2 bases, with 17 bases between them. This CDR3 is 17 amino acids long. The V gene's germline CDR1 is SGHTS and CDR2 YDEGEE. CDR3: CASSLGFRGSSNYGYTF. The CDR3 DNA reads TGTGCCAGCAGCTTGGGATTCAGGGGAAGTTCGAACTATGGCTACACCTTC.

This chain joins TRBV5-1 and TRBJ2-3; 9 bases agree with TRBD2. Germline V CDR1 and CDR2: SGHRS, YFSETQ. The V gene end was trimmed by 0 bases and the J gene end by 2 bases; junction bases not matched to a gene: 4. The CDR3 has 16 residues. The CDR3 loop is CASSLAASGATDTQYF. CDR3 nucleotide sequence: TGCGCCAGCAGCTTGGCCGCTAGCGGGGCCACAGATACGCAGTATTTT.